This T cell receptor beta chain was found in a study of blood T cell repertoires in COVID-19. Whole-study context: COVID-19 samples from acute and convalescent phases originated in the United States, Italy and Spain. Sources were T cells, B-cell-depleted T cells, or PBMCs; the material itself was cDNA or gDNA.

This CDR3 is built from 14 residues. Germline V CDR1 and CDR2: LNHDA, SQIVND (reference sequence). V dropped 3 bases and J dropped 1 base, with 9 bases sitting between them. Original processing notes: From reference gene primer amplification, estimates of nucleated cell counts were derived. Assay used: immunoSEQ multiplex PCR; TCRdb lists only in-frame clones, some missing. That table is the source of V, J and clone size, and D and trimming were worked out from the DNA. The sample records fewer than 120,000 clones, roughly 91% being singletons. The sample was peripheral blood. The J gene is TRBJ1-1, the V gene TRBV19, with D tentatively TRBD1 (5 bases). This sequence was found in a woman aged 45-60 years with acute or convalescent COVID-19. The CDR3 DNA follows: TGTGCCAGTAGTATCCGGGGGTGGAACACTGAAGCTTTCTTT. This codes for CASSIRGWNTEAFF.